This T cell receptor (beta chain) was captured by sequencing in a study of cytotoxic CD8 clonotypes in ibrutinib-treated CLL (dated by TCRdb to the early 2020s). About the investigation overall: The cohort included about 15 treatment-naive and fewer than 12 relapsed/refractory patients; around 18 were IGHV unmutated. Samples at response were collected after a median of roughly twelve months of treatment, with a range of roughly 6 to 40 months. Cryopreserved peripheral blood mononuclear cells were collected before treatment, at response, and at either disease progression or sustained remission. On average, each sample yielded around 250,000 productive templates and 94,082 productive rearrangements. Responses were partial in 24 patients and complete in 2; after median about 70 months follow-up, about 14 stayed in remission and 12 progressed. Patients were still on ibrutinib when every remission and progressive disease sample was collected. Of the 90 or so participants in the trial, about two dozen had longitudinal samples available.

As to this clone: Its antigen specificity is not known. No base qualities exist here, and no much larger clone lies one base off it.

The CDR3 measures 15 amino acids from cysteine to phenylalanine. Only CDR3 DNA is held: 45 bases, read in frame from base 1. V was cut back by 0 bases and J by 4 bases, leaving a gap of 10 bases between them. CDR1 and CDR2, per the germline V gene, are SGDLS and YYNGEE. The sample's time point, from its label and the paper: progressive disease on ibrutinib. For TCR beta library preparation, 1.5 to 2 micrograms of genomic DNA were extracted from the cryopreserved PBMCs. Longitudinal blood samples from CLL patients on ibrutinib monotherapy were analyzed using high-throughput TCR beta sequencing. The patients were enrolled in a single-center, open-label phase 2 trial of ibrutinib monotherapy. A MiSeq instrument was used for deep resolution sequencing, which targeted depths ranging from 1 in 1 million up to 1 in 200,000 T cells, with coverage averaging 10x for each clonotype. TCR beta libraries were generated with the immunoSEQ hsTCRB Kit. Per the original workflow: Data were analyzed with ImmunoSEQ Data Assistant and ImmunoSEQ Analyzer, with V, D and J genes assigned per IMGT definitions. Clonality, which ranges from 0 to 1, was calculated by subtracting the normalized Shannon entropy of productive rearrangement frequencies from one. Only overrepresented clonotypes making up at least 0.05% of each patient's repertoire were included in the public clonotype analysis. Thirteen repertoires from age-matched healthy donors, obtained from immuneACCESS, served as clonality controls. TCRdb limited this immuneACCESS table to in-frame rearrangements with V and J called. A share of clones is missing; checked studies link under half to unresolved V genes, and the rest is unexplained. V and J calls plus clone size are reproduced from that table; the DNA served to infer D and trimming. Counted in this sample were 150,000 to 200,000 clones; around nine tenths of them appeared once. More than 2.5% of the sample belongs to the ten largest clones.

The research as a whole found: Baseline clonality exceeded that of age-matched healthy donors and correlated strongly with circulating CD8+ T-cell counts. Sampling times were not matched between patients in sustained remission and patients whose disease was progressing, and lymph node repertoires were not examined. Clonality rose at ibrutinib response, remained stable during sustained remission, and dropped back toward baseline at progression. Public clonotypes were rare and either contracted or stayed stable during treatment, and the rise in clonality at ibrutinib response reflected the expansion of private clonotypes.

Recombination connected TRBV9 to TRBJ1-4, with no confident D gene call. The specimen was PBMCs, collected at disease progression, from a patient treated with ibrutinib. The receptor comes from a human donor with chronic lymphocytic leukemia. The CDR3: CASSVGTANNEKLFF. Read as DNA, the sequence is TGTGCCAGCAGCGTAGGGACGGCTAATAATGAAAAACTGTTTTTT. The variable domain in full, with residues beyond the CDR3 obtained from the reference TRBV9 and TRBJ1-4 genes, is DSGVTQTPKHLITATGQRVTLRCSPRSGDLSVYWYQQSLDQGLQFLIQYYNGEERAKGNILERFSAQQFPDLHSELNLSSLELGDSALYFCASSVGTANNEKLFFGSGTQLSVL.